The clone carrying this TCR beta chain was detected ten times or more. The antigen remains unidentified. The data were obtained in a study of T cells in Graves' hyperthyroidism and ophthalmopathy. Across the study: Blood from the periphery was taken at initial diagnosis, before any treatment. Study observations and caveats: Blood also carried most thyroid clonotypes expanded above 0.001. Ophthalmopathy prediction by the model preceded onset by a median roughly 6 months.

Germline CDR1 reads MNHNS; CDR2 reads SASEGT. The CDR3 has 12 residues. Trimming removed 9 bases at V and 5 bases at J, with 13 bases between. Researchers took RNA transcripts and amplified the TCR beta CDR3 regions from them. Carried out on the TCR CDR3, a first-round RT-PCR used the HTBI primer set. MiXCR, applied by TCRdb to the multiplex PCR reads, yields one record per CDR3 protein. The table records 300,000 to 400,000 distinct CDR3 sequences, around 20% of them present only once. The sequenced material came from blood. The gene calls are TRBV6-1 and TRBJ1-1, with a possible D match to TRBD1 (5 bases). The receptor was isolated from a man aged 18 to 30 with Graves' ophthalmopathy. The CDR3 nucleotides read TGTGCCAGTGGGACCGGTCGTACTGAAGCTTTCTTT. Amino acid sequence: CASGTGRTEAFF.